Presented here are 4 T cell receptor beta chains from one specimen sequenced in a study of neurological immune-mediated disorders. TCRdb independently ran MiXCR on the 5' RACE reads; one entry per CDR3 protein. The data contain 65,000 to 85,000 distinct CDR3 sequences, 2.5% to 4% of them singletons. Sequencing was performed on PBMCs. These receptors were taken from a woman in her forties or fifties with multiple sclerosis.

This clonotype has a count of ten or more. The rearrangement uses TRBV29-1 and TRBJ1-1; 7 bases align to TRBD1. This CDR3 is 12 amino acids long. The germline gives CDR1 SQVTM, CDR2 ANQGSEA. Losses at the gene ends were 7 bases for V and 1 base for J; bases not matched to a gene: 3. This CDR3 reads CSAGDRNTEAFF. Written as DNA, the CDR3 is TGCAGCGCCGGGGACAGGAACACTGAAGCTTTCTTT.

This clonotype was counted ten times or more. This chain uses TRBV18 with TRBJ2-2; no clear D. V was pared by 5 bases and J by 8 bases, with 15 bases between. This CDR3 spans 14 amino acids. CDR1 and CDR2 (germline): KGHSH, LQKENI. The chain's CDR3 is CASSWAPISGELFF. The CDR3 DNA is TGTGCCAGCTCATGGGCGCCTATAAGTGGGGAGCTGTTTTTT.

This clonotype was observed many times. The chain joins TRBV7-2 to TRBJ2-7, with 11 bases identical to TRBD1. The CDR3 consists of 16 residues. Germline CDR1 is SGHTA and CDR2 is FQGNSA. The V and J ends lost 1 base and 5 bases, in that order; junction bases with no gene match: 7. The CDR3 nucleotides are TGTGCCAGCAGCTTAGGGACAGGGGGCATTTTCCACGAGCAGTACGTC. Amino acid sequence: CASSLGTGGIFHEQYV.

In this sample, this clonotype turned up many times. Relative to the germline gene, one junction end is altered; a read error may explain this. This chain connects TRBV7-7 to TRBJ2-2, with TRBD2 matching over 7 bases. This CDR3 contains 18 residues. From germline, CDR1 is SSHAT and CDR2 FNYEAQ (reference sequence). The CDR3 protein is CASSPSLTVGREAGELFF. The CDR3 DNA reads TGTGCTAGCAGCCCTTCCCTAACCGTAGGCCGGGAGGCCGGGGAGCTGTTTTTT.